Listed here is a single T cell receptor (beta chain). The repertoire was sequenced with immunoSEQ multiplex PCR; TCRdb's copy has only in-frame clones and lacks some. The table includes under 200,000 clones, roughly 90% detected once. The sample originates from a study of blood T cell repertoires in COVID-19. This CDR3 is built from 16 residues. Trimming at V came to 4 bases and at J to 3 bases, leaving 8 bases not matched to a gene. Germline V gene sequence: CDR1 SGHKS, CDR2 YYEKEE (reference sequence). This receptor was identified in a woman between 18 and 29 years old who had recovered from COVID-19. The sequenced material came from PBMCs or T cells enriched from blood (not recorded which). The V and J genes are TRBV5-5 and TRBJ2-2, with 8 bases lining up with TRBD2. In DNA, the CDR3 is TGTGCCAGCAGCATGCCAAGCGGGGGCGACACCGGGGAGCTGTTTTTT. The encoded protein is CASSMPSGGDTGELFF.